The next 30 T cell receptor beta chains were all read from a single sample in a study of blood T cell repertoires in COVID-19. The assay was immunoSEQ multiplex PCR, and TCRdb's table has in-frame clones only and misses some. Of around 76,000 clones listed, less than 90% are singletons. Sequencing was carried out using peripheral blood. The receptors here all came from a man aged 45-60 years with COVID-19, enrolled during active disease.

This clone was detected a few times. The gene calls are TRBV28 and TRBJ2-7, with 8 nucleotides matching TRBD2. V lost 8 bases and J lost 6; bases outside the gene matches: 9. The CDR3 is 13 amino acids. Germline CDR1 reads MDHEN; CDR2 reads SYDVKM. CDR3 coding DNA: TGTGCCAGCGCTGGCGGGGGGACGGGCGAGCAGTACTTC. Amino acid sequence: CASAGGGTGEQYF.

The chain employs TRBV4-1 and TRBJ2-3; D possibly corresponds to TRBD2 (6 bases). The V gene lost 0 bases and the J gene lost 5 bases, with 9 bases spanning the gap. The germline gives CDR1 MGHRA, CDR2 YSYEKL. The CDR3 is made up of 14 amino acids. CDR3 nucleotides: TGCGCCAGCAGCCAAGAACGGGGGAGAGATACGCAGTATTTT. Translating gives CASSQERGRDTQYF.

This clone was picked up a small number of times. The V gene is TRBV19, the J gene TRBJ2-2, with 7 nucleotides matching TRBD2. Germline-derived CDR1 and CDR2 are LNHDA and SQIVND (reference sequence). V shed 6 bases, J shed 7 bases, and the junction held 17 bases outside the gene matches. The CDR3 contains 17 residues. Here the CDR3 reads CASRRGRSPTGGGELFF. The CDR3 DNA sequence: TGTGCCAGTAGGCGGGGACGGTCCCCAACGGGGGGCGGGGAGCTGTTTTTT.

V and J are TRBV6-5 and TRBJ2-7; TRBD2 might be the D (6 bases). The CDR3 loop spans 14 amino acids. Germline V CDR1 and CDR2: MNHEY, SVGAGI. V was trimmed by 6 bases and J by 3 bases, leaving 15 bases between them. Here the CDR3 DNA reads TGTGCCAGCAGAAAAAGGGAGGAGTTCTACGAGCAGTACTTC. It specifies CASRKREEFYEQYF.

The chain joins TRBV10-3 to TRBJ2-1; 10 bases fit TRBD2. In germline, CDR1 is ENHRY, CDR2 SYGVKD. This CDR3 is 14 amino acids long. The trim removed 6 bases at V and 8 bases at J, leaving 7 bases unmatched. The CDR3 loop reads CAISPGLAMDEQFF. In DNA form, the CDR3 reads TGTGCCATCAGCCCGGGACTAGCGATGGATGAGCAGTTCTTC.

The genes are TRBV19 and TRBJ2-3, with 9 bases identical to TRBD2. Germline trimming cut 5 bases from V and 3 bases from J; bases unmatched to any gene: 3. The V gene's germline CDR1 is LNHDA and CDR2 SQIVND (reference sequence). There are 14 residues in the CDR3. The CDR3 DNA reads TGTGCCAGTAGTCAAGCGGGAGGTACAGATACGCAGTATTTT. Its protein product is CASSQAGGTDTQYF.

The chain recombines TRBV6-5 with TRBJ1-1; TRBD1 agrees at 9 bases. Germline-derived CDR1 and CDR2 are MNHEY and SVGAGI. This CDR3 contains 14 residues. Germline trimming cut 4 bases from V and 5 bases from J; bases unmatched to any gene: 5. The CDR3 region is CASSSDRGGTEAFF. In DNA form, the CDR3 reads TGTGCCAGCAGTTCAGACAGGGGGGGTACTGAAGCTTTCTTT.

There are a few counts of this clone. The V gene is TRBV15, the J gene TRBJ2-1; 13 bases line up with TRBD2. Trimming at V came to 0 bases and at J to 9 bases, leaving 8 bases not matched to a gene. Germline loops: CDR1 LNHNV, CDR2 YYDKDF (reference sequence). The CDR3 runs 17 residues. The CDR3 DNA follows: TGTGCCACCAGCAGAGAGGTCACTAGCGGGAGGGCCGGTGAGCAGTTCTTC. Its protein product is CATSREVTSGRAGEQFF. The variable domain in full, with the rest retrieved from reference TRBV15 and TRBJ2-1, is DAMVIQNPRYQVTQFGKPVTLSCSQTLNHNVMYWYQQKSSQAPKLLFHYYDKDFNNEADTPDNFQSRRPNTSFCFLDIRSPGLGDTAMYLCATSREVTSGRAGEQFFGPGTRLTVL.

The rearrangement links TRBV7-3 to TRBJ2-1, with no clear D. Germline-derived CDR1 and CDR2 are SGHTA and FQGTGA. V was shortened by 6 bases and J by 9 bases, with 12 bases between the two germline ends. The CDR3 loop spans 12 amino acids. The CDR3 nucleotides are TGTGCCAGCAGTTCTAGACGGAGTGAGCAGTTCTTC. As protein: CASSSRRSEQFF.

The rearrangement uses TRBV6-5 and TRBJ2-2; possible D gene TRBD1, 5 bases. This CDR3 contains 14 residues. Germline assignment: CDR1 MNHEY and CDR2 SVGAGI. The ends were cut back, 7 bases at V and 4 bases at J, with 13 bases in the middle. The CDR3 sequence: CASTRTSRTGELFF. The CDR3 DNA is TGTGCCAGCACGAGGACATCACGCACCGGGGAGCTGTTTTTT.

The J gene is TRBJ2-1, the V gene TRBV5-1; 7 bases are a match to TRBD2. Germline V gene data show CDR1 as SGHRS and CDR2 as YFSETQ. CDR3 length equals 16 residues. J gave up 3 bases and V 4 bases, and 10 bases lay outside the gene matches. The CDR3 is CASSQEGTIGYNEQFF. The CDR3 nucleotides read TGCGCCAGCAGCCAGGAGGGGACTATCGGCTACAATGAGCAGTTCTTC.

V is TRBV9 and J is TRBJ2-1, with D perhaps matching TRBD1 (6 bases). The germline V and J ends were trimmed by 4 bases and 1 base, with 12 bases remaining between them. CDR1 is SGDLS, CDR2 YYNGEE, per germline. CDR3 size: 15 residues. CDR3 sequence (DNA): TGTGCCAGCAGCCCCGTAGGGGGTTCCTACAATGAGCAGTTCTTC. Translation gives CASSPVGGSYNEQFF. Looking up the rest from reference TRBV9 and TRBJ2-1 gives the full variable domain: DSGVTQTPKHLITATGQRVTLRCSPRSGDLSVYWYQQSLDQGLQFLIQYYNGEERAKGNILERFSAQQFPDLHSELNLSSLELGDSALYFCASSPVGGSYNEQFFGPGTRLTVL.

The rearrangement uses TRBV30 and TRBJ1-1; no clear D. Looked up from germline, CDR1 is GTSNPN and CDR2 is SVGIG (reference sequence). The CDR3 has 12 amino acids. Trimming pared 5 bases from V and 2 bases from J, leaving 9 bases between. CDR3 nucleotide sequence: TGTGCCTGGGGAGCCCCAAACACTGAAGCTTTCTTT. The encoded protein is CAWGAPNTEAFF.

The V call is TRBV5-5, the J call TRBJ1-2, with TRBD1 matching 9 bases. The germline gives CDR1 SGHKS, CDR2 YYEKEE (reference sequence). This CDR3 has 14 residues. With V trimmed by 0 bases and J by 5 bases, 2 bases remained unmatched. The CDR3 here is CASSLGQGVYGYTF. The CDR3, as DNA: TGTGCCAGCAGCTTGGGACAGGGGGTTTATGGCTACACCTTC.

Worth noting for this clone: The same CDR3 also results from other DNA sequences found in this sample. The rearrangement links TRBV20-1 to TRBJ2-7, with D perhaps matching TRBD2 (5 bases). Trimming removed 3 bases from V and 5 bases from J, with 8 bases in between. This CDR3 region has 11 residues. Germline CDR1 DFQATT, CDR2 SNEGSKA (reference sequence). CDR3 amino acids: CSASKRDEQYF. The DNA of the CDR3 is TGCAGTGCTAGCAAGAGGGACGAGCAGTACTTC.

V and J are TRBV5-1 and TRBJ1-1; 11 nucleotides match TRBD1. The length of the CDR3 is 15 residues. After removal of 3 bases from V and 4 bases from J, the junction contained 5 bases not matched to a gene. The germline CDR1 and CDR2 sequences are SGHRS and YFSETQ. This CDR3 is CASSSRTGGGTEAFF. In nucleotides, the CDR3 is TGCGCCAGCAGCTCAAGGACAGGGGGCGGCACTGAAGCTTTCTTT. Full variable domain (missing parts from reference TRBV5-1 and TRBJ1-1): KAGVTQTPRYLIKTRGQQVTLSCSPISGHRSVSWYQQTPGQGLQFLFEYFSETQRNKGNFPGRFSGRQFSNSRSEMNVSTLELGDSALYLCASSSRTGGGTEAFFGQGTRLTVV.

The rearrangement joins TRBV27 to TRBJ1-1, with D unclear. V was shortened by 3 bases and J by 2 bases, with 16 bases between the two germline ends. Germline V gene sequence: CDR1 MNHEY, CDR2 SMNVEV (reference sequence). The CDR3 has 16 amino acids. The chain's CDR3 is CASSLAGVGENTEAFF. For the CDR3, the DNA is TGTGCCAGCAGTTTGGCCGGGGTTGGTGAAAACACTGAAGCTTTCTTT.

This chain links TRBV11-1 with TRBJ2-2; tentative D call: TRBD2 (6 bases). Trimming removed 8 bases from V and 4 bases from J, with 17 bases in between. This CDR3 region has 15 residues. From germline, CDR1 is SGHAT and CDR2 FQDESV (reference sequence). CDR3 region: CASGGKGATTGELFF. CDR3 sequence (DNA): TGTGCCAGCGGGGGGAAGGGTGCAACCACCGGGGAGCTGTTTTTT.

V is TRBV5-1 and J is TRBJ2-7; 13 positions match TRBD2. V was clipped by 1 base and J by 1 base; unmatched bases: 11. The germline CDR1 and CDR2 sequences are SGHRS and YFSETQ. CDR3 length equals 19 residues. In nucleotides, the CDR3 is TGCGCCAGCAGCTTGTACCCCCTTGGGACTAGCGGGACATCCTACGAGCAGTACTTC. Encoded protein: CASSLYPLGTSGTSYEQYF.

V is TRBV19 and J is TRBJ2-2; 12 bases align to TRBD2. The CDR3 totals 18 residues. Germline trimming cut 4 bases from V and 5 bases from J; bases unmatched to any gene: 11. CDR1 is LNHDA, CDR2 SQIVND, per germline (reference sequence). The CDR3 region has the DNA TGTGCCAGTAGTAAGTTTCTAGCGGGAGGGCCTGGAACCGGGGAGCTGTTTTTT. It codes for CASSKFLAGGPGTGELFF.

The CDR3 region is CSVRTSGRAEQYF. The CDR3 nucleotides read TGCAGCGTTAGGACTAGCGGGAGGGCGGAGCAGTACTTC. The rearrangement uses TRBV29-1 and TRBJ2-7, with 15 nucleotides matching TRBD2. After removal of 5 bases from V and 7 bases from J, the junction contained 3 bases not matched to a gene. The CDR3 totals 13 residues. The germline V gene encodes CDR1 SQVTM and CDR2 ANQGSEA.

V and J are TRBV6-5 and TRBJ2-3; 9 nucleotides agree with TRBD1. Germline V lookup: CDR1 MNHEY, CDR2 SVGAGI. The CDR3 is 11 amino acids. The V gene end was trimmed by 6 bases and the J gene end by 10 bases; junction bases not matched to a gene: 2. Here the CDR3 reads CASRTGGPQYF. The CDR3 DNA reads as TGTGCCAGCAGGACAGGGGGTCCGCAGTATTTT.

The chain couples TRBV18 to TRBJ1-1; D is unresolved. V lost 2 bases and J lost 6, with 13 bases in between. The CDR3 has 14 residues. Germline V gene data show CDR1 as KGHSH and CDR2 as LQKENI. The CDR3 is CASSPTHPPAEAFF. In nucleotides, the CDR3 is TGTGCCAGCTCACCAACACATCCACCCGCTGAAGCTTTCTTT.

V gene TRBV7-2 combines with J gene TRBJ2-7, with no clear D. Per germline, CDR1 SGHTA and CDR2 FQGNSA. This CDR3 has 13 amino acids. V was cut by 8 bases and J by 5 bases, with 16 bases left in between. The CDR3 reads CASAESFGDEQYF. CDR3 DNA: TGTGCCAGCGCGGAGTCCTTTGGAGACGAGCAGTACTTC.

Concerning this clone: At one of its ends the junction is not consistent with the germline gene, which may arise from a read error. V gene TRBV2 combines with J gene TRBJ2-1; TRBD2 aligns across 8 bases. The CDR3 consists of 14 residues. Germline-derived CDR1 and CDR2 are SNHLY and FYNNEI. In DNA form, the CDR3 reads TGTGCCAGCAGAGAAGGGACTAGTCTTCTTGAGCAGTTCTTC. Encoded protein: CASREGTSLLEQFF. Using reference TRBV2 and TRBJ2-1 for the parts outside the CDR3, the full variable domain is EPEVTQTPSHQVTQMGQEVILRCVPISNHLYFYWYRQILGQKVEFLVSFYNNEISEKSEIFDDQFSVERPDGSNFTLKIRSTKLEDSAMYFCASREGTSLLEQFFGPGTRLTVL.

The chain links TRBV19 to TRBJ2-2; 11 bases are shared with TRBD2. This CDR3 has 20 amino acids. With V trimmed by 5 bases and J by 4 bases, 18 bases remained unmatched. Germline CDR1 LNHDA, CDR2 SQIVND (reference sequence). CDR3 in DNA: TGTGCCAGTAGTGCCAAAGCCCAACTAGCGGGAGCTGCGGGCACCGGGGAGCTGTTTTTT. This encodes CASSAKAQLAGAAGTGELFF.

This chain connects TRBV5-4 to TRBJ2-5; 7 nucleotides match TRBD2. The germline V gene encodes CDR1 SGHNT and CDR2 YYREEE (reference sequence). The CDR3 is 17 residues long. The V gene end was trimmed by 4 bases and the J gene end by 4 bases; junction bases not matched to a gene: 16. CDR3 sequence (DNA): TGTGCCAGCAGCACGGGGGGAAGGACCGATCAATCAGAGACCCAGTACTTC. It is translated as CASSTGGRTDQSETQYF.

The gene calls are TRBV5-4 and TRBJ1-1; D possibly corresponds to TRBD1 (5 bases). Germline values: CDR1 SGHNT, CDR2 YYREEE (reference sequence). The CDR3 loop spans 12 amino acids. Trimming took off 4 bases at V and 7 bases at J, with 11 bases between the two ends. The CDR3 reads CASSETDLEAFF. The CDR3 bases are TGTGCCAGCAGCGAGACAGATCTTGAAGCTTTCTTT. Using reference TRBV5-4 and TRBJ1-1 for the parts outside the CDR3, the full variable domain is ETGVTQSPTHLIKTRGQQVTLRCSSQSGHNTVSWYQQALGQGPQFIFQYYREEENGRGNFPPRFSGLQFPNYSSELNVNALELDDSALYLCASSETDLEAFFGQGTRLTVV.

The CDR3 protein is CASSLTGGNYNEQFF. For the CDR3, the DNA is TGTGCCAGCAGCCTCACAGGGGGCAACTACAATGAGCAGTTCTTC. The chain employs TRBV11-2 and TRBJ2-1; 9 bases fit TRBD1. V shed 5 bases, J shed 3 bases, and the junction held 5 bases outside the gene matches. Germline V CDR1 and CDR2: SGHAT, FQNNGV. CDR3 size: 15 residues.

The chain joins TRBV29-1 to TRBJ2-1, with D uncertain. In germline, CDR1 is SQVTM, CDR2 ANQGSEA. Trimming removed 5 bases at V and 4 bases at J, with 6 bases between. The CDR3 length is 11 residues. DNA of the CDR3: TGCAGCGTTCTGTCTTACAATGAGCAGTTCTTC. It codes for CSVLSYNEQFF.